These 10 T cell receptor beta chains share one sample of origin, sequenced in a study of regulatory T cells in long-lasting Graves disease. The authors built TCR beta libraries using iRepertoire HTBI primers and Arm-PCR of CDR3 regions. Using its own MiXCR run on the multiplex PCR reads, TCRdb lists one record per CDR3 protein. The profile shows around 420,000 distinct CDR3 sequences, about 14% of them singletons. As to time point: newly diagnosed GD, antithyroid drugs for less than 3 months. RNA from PBMCs was the source of the TCR library. The sequencing here drew on peripheral blood mononuclear cells (PBMCs), taken at new diagnosis, from a patient treated with antithyroid drugs. The receptors were sampled from a female donor with Graves disease.

Many counts were recorded for this clonotype. The chain recombines TRBV20-1 with TRBJ2-7; D perhaps matches TRBD1 (5 bases). Germline V gene data show CDR1 as DFQATT and CDR2 as SNEGSKA (reference sequence). This CDR3 contains 13 residues. Deletions cut 0 bases from V and 6 bases from J, with 12 bases between. In DNA, the CDR3 is TGCAGTGCTAGAGATGGTACAGGCGGCGAGCAGTACTTC. Protein: CSARDGTGGEQYF.

Concerning this clonotype: One end of the junction is discordant with germline, which a read error may explain. This chain links TRBV5-1 with TRBJ2-4, with D perhaps matching TRBD1 or TRBD2 (5 bases each). From germline, CDR1 is SGHRS and CDR2 YFSETQ. The CDR3 is 15 residues long. CDR3 sequence: CASSLGGAAQNIQYF. CDR3 nucleotide sequence: TGCGCCAGCAGCTTGGGAGGGGCAGCCCAAAACATTCAGTACTTC.

This clonotype was seen many times. The chain combines TRBV12-3 or TRBV12-4 with TRBJ2-1; D tentatively fits TRBD1 or TRBD2 (5 bases each). The CDR3 is made up of 14 amino acids. V was pared by 6 bases and J by 4 bases, with 13 bases between. The CDR3 region has the DNA TGTGCCAGCAGACTCGGGACCTTTTACAATGAGCAGTTCTTC. This codes for CASRLGTFYNEQFF.

In its sample, this clonotype was seen a few times. This chain uses TRBV29-1 with TRBJ2-5; 7 bases are shared with TRBD2. Germline assignment: CDR1 SQVTM and CDR2 ANQGSEA. V was pared by 6 bases and J by 0 bases, with 22 bases of the junction left unmatched. The CDR3 has 19 residues. CDR3 loop: CSVAMGLADMGPYQETQYF. The CDR3 DNA is TGCAGCGTCGCCATGGGGCTAGCGGACATGGGCCCTTACCAAGAGACCCAGTACTTC.

Remarks on this clonotype: A read error may explain this, as a much larger clone is one base away. The J gene is TRBJ2-3, the V gene TRBV24-1; TRBD1 might be the D (5 bases). The CDR3 is 14 residues long. CDR1 and CDR2 (germline): KGHDR, SFDVKD. The CDR3 loop reads CATSENTRQQTRYF. The CDR3, as DNA: TGTGCCACCAGTGAAAACACGAGACAGCAGACGCGGTATTTT.

This chain uses TRBV6-1 with TRBJ1-1; D is ambiguous. Germline assignment: CDR1 MNHNS and CDR2 SASEGT. V was clipped by 6 bases and J by 8 bases, with 19 bases between them. This CDR3 has 14 residues. The CDR3 is CASRRLGPGMEAFF. The DNA for the CDR3 is TGTGCCAGCAGACGGCTTGGGCCCGGAATGGAAGCTTTCTTT.

This clonotype occurred many times. This chain connects TRBV20-1 to TRBJ2-2, with no clear D. The CDR3 is 15 amino acids. The V end lost 2 bases, the J end lost 3 bases, and 13 bases lay between the germline ends. Germline-derived CDR1 and CDR2 are DFQATT and SNEGSKA (reference sequence). In DNA form, the CDR3 reads TGCAGTGCTAGATTTAGGGCAGTTGACACCGGGGAGCTGTTTTTT. The encoded protein is CSARFRAVDTGELFF.

In its sample, this clonotype was seen once. At one end the junction does not follow the germline gene, possibly because of a read error. The V gene is TRBV11-2, the J gene TRBJ2-1; D possibly corresponds to TRBD2 (6 bases). Per germline, CDR1 SGHAT and CDR2 FQNNGV. The CDR3 extends over 14 amino acids. Here the CDR3 reads CASRLGGASAEQFF. The CDR3, as DNA: TGTGCCAGCAGGTTAGGAGGGGCCTCCGCTGAGCAGTTCTTC.

This clonotype was counted only a few times. The chain carries TRBV27 and TRBJ1-2; D call uncertain. Trimming took off 3 bases at V and 3 bases at J, with 14 bases between the two ends. The germline V gene has CDR1 MNHEY and CDR2 SMNVEV (reference sequence). This CDR3 has 15 amino acids. CDR3 bases: TGTGCCAGCAGTTTTAACGGGGTTAGTGACTATGGCTACACCTTC. It codes for CASSFNGVSDYGYTF.

V gene TRBV19 combines with J gene TRBJ2-2, with 9 bases fitting TRBD2. Germline lookup yields CDR1 LNHDA and CDR2 SQIVND (reference sequence). The CDR3 length is 15 residues. Trimming at V came to 11 bases and at J to 7 bases, leaving 14 bases not matched to a gene. The CDR3 here is CAWSVRLAGSGELFF. CDR3 DNA: TGTGCCTGGAGTGTACGGCTAGCGGGAAGCGGGGAGCTGTTTTTT.